This passage covers 9 T cell receptor beta chains from one sample sequenced in a study of CD8+ T cells in alopecia areata listed by TCRdb under 2018. The library was prepared using the immunoSEQ multiplex PCR assay. RNA was extracted from all samples and reverse transcribed into cDNA, which served as template for TCR sequencing. Drawn from immuneACCESS, this table holds only the in-frame rearrangements with V and J called that TCRdb kept. Clones are partly lost; checked studies trace under half to an unresolved V gene and leave the rest unexplained. The sample records around 150,000 clones, about two thirds of which are singletons. The ten biggest clones cover 0.91% of the sample. According to the study, the label for this sample's time point signals: about four weeks on oral tofacitinib. According to the study, the label for this sample's treatment or condition signals: oral pan-JAK inhibitor, 5-10 mg twice daily.

The material was CD4+ T cells sorted from blood, obtained at week 4, from a patient treated with tofacitinib. The receptors were gathered from a human donor with alopecia areata.

The rearrangement joins TRBV29-1 to TRBJ2-3; 8 bases match TRBD1. J was trimmed by 6 bases and V by 6 bases; bases with no gene match: 8. There are 13 residues in the CDR3. From germline, CDR1 is SQVTM and CDR2 ANQGSEA. Written as DNA, the CDR3 is TGCAGCGTCGGACAGGGCATATCTGATACGCAGTATTTT. Protein: CSVGQGISDTQYF.

Comments on this clone: The junction departs from germline at one end; a sequencing error may be responsible. This chain links TRBV30 with TRBJ1-1, with D maybe TRBD1 (6 bases). This CDR3 has 13 residues. Germline assignment: CDR1 GTSNPN and CDR2 SVGIG (reference sequence). Here the CDR3 reads CAWSVRTGIYETF. As DNA, the CDR3 is TGTGCCTGGAGTGTACGCACAGGGATATACGAAACCTTT.

This clone was counted a few times. This sequence joins TRBV5-6 and TRBJ2-3, with D tentatively TRBD1 (5 bases). Germline CDR1 and CDR2: SGHDT and YYEEEE. The CDR3 contains 14 residues. V gave up 0 bases and J gave up 6 bases, with 11 bases separating them. The CDR3: CASSLEGPWDTQYF. The CDR3 DNA reads TGTGCCAGCAGCTTGGAGGGGCCGTGGGATACGCAGTATTTT.

This clone has a handful of counts. The genes are TRBV6-6 and TRBJ2-6, with D possibly matching TRBD1 (5 bases). The germline gives CDR1 MNHNY, CDR2 SVGAGI (reference sequence). Trimming cost V 0 bases and J 3 bases, with 9 bases left between them. The CDR3 consists of 16 residues. The CDR3 DNA reads as TGTGCCAGCAGTTACTCGACAGTTCGTGGGGCCAACGTCCTGACTTTC. It translates to CASSYSTVRGANVLTF.

The chain combines TRBV10-3 with TRBJ2-7, with 11 bases aligning to TRBD2. The CDR3 length is 13 residues. The trim removed 10 bases at V and 3 bases at J, leaving 5 bases unmatched. CDR1 ENHRY and CDR2 SYGVKD come from the germline V gene. The CDR3 loop reads CATTGLADYEQYF. CDR3 sequence (DNA): TGTGCCACCACGGGACTAGCGGACTACGAGCAGTACTTC.

V and J are TRBV6-1 and TRBJ2-5; D may be TRBD2 (6 bases). With 7 bases removed from V and 2 bases from J, the gap between germline ends came to 14 bases. The CDR3 covers 14 residues. Germline-derived CDR1 and CDR2 are MNHNS and SASEGT. CDR3 DNA: TGTGCCAGCACTGGAGCGGGTGGTCAAGAGACCCAGTACTTC. Its translation: CASTGAGGQETQYF.

The chain uses TRBV2 and TRBJ2-6; no reliable D call. The CDR3 is 14 residues long. Trimming pared 3 bases from V and 4 bases from J, leaving 7 bases between. Germline-derived CDR1 and CDR2 are SNHLY and FYNNEI. In DNA, the CDR3 is TGTGCCAGCAGTGAGATAGGAGGGGCCAACGTCCTGACTTTC. Protein: CASSEIGGANVLTF. Full variable domain (rest looked up from reference TRBV2 and TRBJ2-6): EPEVTQTPSHQVTQMGQEVILRCVPISNHLYFYWYRQILGQKVEFLVSFYNNEISEKSEIFDDQFSVERPDGSNFTLKIRSTKLEDSAMYFCASSEIGGANVLTFGAGSRLTVL.

V is TRBV29-1 and J is TRBJ2-3, with TRBD1 matching 12 bases. This CDR3 has 15 residues. Germline V CDR1 and CDR2: SQVTM, ANQGSEA. The V and J ends lost 5 bases and 2 bases, in that order; junction bases with no gene match: 5. The CDR3 protein is CSVSGTGGYTDTQYF. CDR3 nucleotides: TGCAGCGTTTCCGGGACAGGGGGCTACACAGATACGCAGTATTTT.

This rearrangement joins TRBV7-2 to TRBJ1-5, with no clear D. The CDR3 runs to 14 residues. Germline V gene lookup returns CDR1 SGHTA and CDR2 FQGNSA. With 2 bases removed from V and 2 bases from J, the gap between germline ends came to 7 bases. CDR3 DNA sequence: TGTGCCAGCAGCTTACGGCAGGGCAATCAGCCCCAGCATTTT. Its protein is CASSLRQGNQPQHF. Complete variable domain (other parts from reference TRBV7-2 and TRBJ1-5): GAGVSQSPSNKVTEKGKDVELRCDPISGHTALYWYRQSLGQGLEFLIYFQGNSAPDKSGLPSDRFSAERTGGSVSTLTIQRTQQEDSAVYLCASSLRQGNQPQHFGDGTRLSIL.